These 23 T cell receptor beta chains were all obtained from the same sample, sequenced in a study of siplizumab effects on memory and regulatory T cells. Clones were sequenced by immunoSEQ multiplex PCR, and TCRdb holds only the in-frame ones, with some missing. Here the sample spans some 100,000 clones, 85% to 95% being singletons. Sequenced sample: non-Treg CD4+ T cells sorted from blood. These receptors were obtained from a human donor in good health.

V and J are TRBV28 and TRBJ2-1; D remains unclear. V was pared by 2 bases and J by 5 bases, with 13 bases between. This CDR3 is built from 15 residues. CDR1 and CDR2 from the germline V gene are MDHEN and SYDVKM. CDR3: CASSLIFQVDNEQFF. The CDR3 coding sequence is TGTGCCAGCAGTTTAATCTTCCAGGTTGACAATGAGCAGTTCTTC.

This chain connects TRBV2 to TRBJ2-1, with a tentative D call TRBD1 (5 bases). V dropped 7 bases and J dropped 6 bases, with 16 bases sitting between them. Germline-derived CDR1 and CDR2 are SNHLY and FYNNEI. The CDR3 is 14 amino acids. As DNA, the CDR3 is TGTGCCAGCACATTTCAGGGCCGGTCCAATGAGCAGTTCTTC. Protein sequence: CASTFQGRSNEQFF.

The chain is built from TRBV11-1 and TRBJ1-1; D is ambiguous. Germline V gene sequence: CDR1 SGHAT, CDR2 FQDESV (reference sequence). V lost 5 bases and J lost 2, with 9 bases in between. This CDR3 comprises 13 residues. The CDR3: CASSKMANTEAFF. The DNA of the CDR3 is TGTGCCAGCAGCAAAATGGCCAACACTGAAGCTTTCTTT. Filled out from reference TRBV11-1 and TRBJ1-1, the complete variable domain reads EAEVAQSPRYKITEKSQAVAFWCDPISGHATLYWYRQILGQGPELLVQFQDESVVDDSQLPKDRFSAERLKGVDSTLKIQPAELGDSAMYLCASSKMANTEAFFGQGTRLTVV.

The chain joins TRBV30 to TRBJ2-5; 8 nucleotides align to TRBD1. The CDR3 loop spans 12 amino acids. V shed 7 bases and J 7 bases; nucleotides not matched to a gene: 8. Germline V CDR1 and CDR2: GTSNPN, SVGIG (reference sequence). CDR3 residues: CAYDKGTGTQYF. The CDR3 DNA follows: TGTGCCTATGACAAGGGGACAGGGACCCAGTACTTC.

The chain is built from TRBV2 and TRBJ1-5; 7 nucleotides align to TRBD1. The germline CDR1 and CDR2 sequences are SNHLY and FYNNEI. V shed 6 bases and J 2 bases; nucleotides not matched to a gene: 10. This CDR3 comprises 16 residues. Here the CDR3 DNA reads TGTGCCAGCAGCAAGGGGGCGCGGAGGGGCAATCAGCCCCAGCATTTT. This gives the protein CASSKGARRGNQPQHF.

V gene TRBV11-1 combines with J gene TRBJ2-7; no clear D gene. Trimming stripped 5 bases from V and 5 bases from J, with 19 bases between. CDR1 SGHAT and CDR2 FQDESV come from the germline V gene (reference sequence). CDR3 length: 15 amino acids. The CDR3 region has the DNA TGTGCCAGCAGCCTGTCCAGCCTGGTGATTAACGAGCAGTACTTC. It yields the protein CASSLSSLVINEQYF.

The chain is built from TRBV7-3 and TRBJ2-1; 7 nucleotides match TRBD1. Trimming at V came to 2 bases and at J to 8 bases, leaving 9 bases not matched to a gene. This CDR3 is built from 15 residues. CDR1 is SGHTA, CDR2 FQGTGA, per germline. CDR3 protein: CASSLLKTGRHEQFF. CDR3 DNA sequence: TGTGCCAGCAGCTTACTAAAGACAGGGCGCCATGAGCAGTTCTTC.

V usage is TRBV18 and J usage is TRBJ2-7, with 8 bases fitting TRBD1. Germline V gene data show CDR1 as KGHSH and CDR2 as LQKENI. The ends lost 3 bases at V and 3 bases at J; junction bases unmatched: 13. This CDR3 is built from 17 residues. The CDR3 sequence: CASSPITTGDRDYEQYF. CDR3 nucleotide sequence: TGTGCCAGCTCACCCATAACGACAGGGGATCGGGACTACGAGCAGTACTTC.

The rearrangement joins TRBV19 to TRBJ1-5, with D maybe TRBD1 (5 bases). The CDR3 spans 15 residues. The V and J ends lost 1 base and 6 bases respectively, with 13 bases between them. The germline V gene has CDR1 LNHDA and CDR2 SQIVND (reference sequence). DNA of the CDR3: TGTGCCAGTAGTATAGGTGGGCGGGGCAGTCAGCCCCAGCATTTT. Encoded protein: CASSIGGRGSQPQHF.

CDR3 nucleotide sequence: TGTGCCAGCAGCTTCGTGTCAGGGAACACAGATACGCAGTATTTT. This translates into CASSFVSGNTDTQYF. J is TRBJ2-3 and V is TRBV7-9; the D gene is possibly TRBD1 (5 bases). The CDR3 covers 15 residues. Germline values: CDR1 SEHNR, CDR2 FQNEAQ (reference sequence). V shed 3 bases and J shed 2 bases, with 12 bases lying between them.

The gene calls are TRBV11-3 and TRBJ2-4, with TRBD1 matching over 8 bases. In germline, CDR1 is SGHNT, CDR2 YENEEA. V lost 8 bases, J lost 8 bases, and 8 bases stayed unmatched. CDR3 length: 13 residues. The CDR3 coding sequence is TGTGCCAGCGGACAGGGAGAATCGGACATTCAGTACTTC. This codes for CASGQGESDIQYF.

This clone was found once. The chain recombines TRBV27 with TRBJ2-2, with D possibly matching TRBD2 (6 bases). CDR1 and CDR2 from the germline V gene are MNHEY and SMNVEV (reference sequence). Trimming removed 4 bases at V and 6 bases at J, with 9 bases between. This CDR3 has 13 amino acids. This CDR3 reads CASSWDFSGELFF. In nucleotides, the CDR3 is TGTGCCAGCAGTTGGGACTTTTCCGGGGAGCTGTTTTTT.

The sample holds one count of this clone. The chain couples TRBV19 to TRBJ2-5; 8 nucleotides match TRBD1. V trimming: 4 bases; J trimming: 1 base; junction bases outside the gene matches: 5. The CDR3 is made up of 15 amino acids. Germline assignment: CDR1 LNHDA and CDR2 SQIVND (reference sequence). CDR3 region: CASSTRQGTQETQYF. CDR3 sequence (DNA): TGTGCCAGTAGTACCCGACAGGGGACCCAAGAGACCCAGTACTTC.

The chain couples TRBV18 to TRBJ2-1; no firm D call. Germline V lookup: CDR1 KGHSH, CDR2 LQKENI. V lost 1 base to trimming and J lost 5 bases, with 15 bases between them. There are 16 residues in the CDR3. The CDR3 bases are TGTGCCAGCTCACCACGGGTTGGGCGGAGCAACAATGAGCAGTTCTTC. Protein: CASSPRVGRSNNEQFF.

The rearrangement uses TRBV19 and TRBJ2-2, with D possibly called TRBD1 or TRBD2 (6 bases each). Trimming took off 3 bases at V and 7 bases at J, with 36 bases between the two ends. In germline, CDR1 is LNHDA, CDR2 SQIVND (reference sequence). This CDR3 spans 22 amino acids. CDR3 protein: CASSISWGALGRGPAFHGELFF. CDR3 coding DNA: TGTGCCAGTAGTATCTCGTGGGGGGCCCTCGGGCGGGGCCCAGCGTTCCACGGGGAGCTGTTTTTT.

The CDR3 DNA reads TGTGCCAGCAGTCCGCCCGGGGCCGGTGGGGGAAAAAACACTGAAGCTTTCTTT. Translated: CASSPPGAGGGKNTEAFF. The chain has TRBV28 and TRBJ1-1, with D possibly being TRBD1 (5 bases). The V end lost 5 bases, the J end lost 2 bases, and 24 bases lay between the germline ends. The germline V gene has CDR1 MDHEN and CDR2 SYDVKM. This CDR3 is 18 amino acids long.

The rearrangement uses TRBV18 and TRBJ2-1, with 9 nucleotides matching TRBD1. Trimming at V came to 6 bases and at J to 5 bases, leaving 8 bases not matched to a gene. Germline V gene sequence: CDR1 KGHSH, CDR2 LQKENI. The CDR3 sequence is 15 residues long. The CDR3 loop reads CASSQTGGFNNEQFF. CDR3 DNA: TGTGCCAGCTCCCAGACAGGGGGTTTTAACAATGAGCAGTTCTTC.

The chain employs TRBV30 and TRBJ2-2; D perhaps matches TRBD2 (5 bases). V lost 6 bases, J lost 4 bases, and 12 bases lay in between. Germline V gives CDR1 GTSNPN, CDR2 SVGIG (reference sequence). The CDR3 covers 13 residues. CDR3 DNA sequence: TGTGCCTGTAGCGTCTCGGTCACCGGGGAGCTGTTTTTT. Protein: CACSVSVTGELFF.

There are a few counts of this clone. The V gene is TRBV4-1, the J gene TRBJ2-1; 7 bases align to TRBD1. Germline V gene sequence: CDR1 MGHRA, CDR2 YSYEKL. CDR3 length: 15 amino acids. V trimming: 0 bases; J trimming: 11 bases; junction bases outside the gene matches: 10. The CDR3 sequence is CASSQDIIRGLKQFF. In nucleotides, the CDR3 is TGCGCCAGCAGCCAAGATATAATAAGGGGGCTTAAGCAGTTCTTC.

The chain carries TRBV5-4 and TRBJ1-2, with D unclear. Trimming left V 0 bases short and J 1 base short, with 4 bases between. The CDR3 contains 13 residues. The germline CDR1 and CDR2 sequences are SGHNT and YYREEE (reference sequence). CDR3: CASSLAVNYGYTF. The CDR3 DNA sequence: TGTGCCAGCAGCTTGGCCGTTAACTATGGCTACACCTTC. The full variable domain, in which reference TRBV5-4 and TRBJ1-2 provide the parts outside the CDR3, is ETGVTQSPTHLIKTRGQQVTLRCSSQSGHNTVSWYQQALGQGPQFIFQYYREEENGRGNFPPRFSGLQFPNYSSELNVNALELDDSALYLCASSLAVNYGYTFGSGTRLTVV.

The chain is built from TRBV9 and TRBJ1-2; D remains ambiguous. CDR1 is SGDLS, CDR2 YYNGEE, per germline. The CDR3 has 14 amino acids. The ends were cut back, 3 bases at V and 7 bases at J, with 16 bases in the middle. The CDR3 bases are TGTGCCAGCAGCGCACCAGCGGGTCACGCTGGCTACACCTTC. This encodes CASSAPAGHAGYTF.

The genes are TRBV29-1 and TRBJ1-3, with TRBD1 identical over 12 bases. The CDR3 is 12 residues long. Germline V CDR1 and CDR2: SQVTM, ANQGSEA. The V segment lost 7 bases and the J segment 8 bases; nucleotides outside the gene matches: 3. The CDR3 sequence is CSGGQGADTIYF. The DNA of the CDR3 is TGCAGCGGGGGACAGGGGGCAGACACCATATATTTT.

The rearrangement uses TRBV7-6 and TRBJ2-5; D remains ambiguous. Between the trimmed V and J ends, which lost 8 bases and 2 bases, there was a span of 12 bases. The CDR3 extends over 13 amino acids. In germline, CDR1 is SGHVS, CDR2 FNYEAQ. CDR3 sequence (DNA): TGTGCCAGCCTACATCCATCTCAAGAGACCCAGTACTTC. Amino acids: CASLHPSQETQYF.